Following are 30 T cell receptor beta chains from one sample sequenced in a study of cytomegalovirus exposure and HLA in healthy donors. A multiplex PCR was run with 60 Vbeta primers and 13 Jbeta primers. Sequencing was performed with immunoSEQ multiplex PCR; in TCRdb, only in-frame clones are kept and a portion is missing. Of 100,000 to 150,000 clones listed, less than 80% were seen once; the top ten hold more than 2.5%. Source material: PBMCs. These receptors originate from a woman aged 45-65 years in good health and CMV-seronegative.

The chain carries TRBV10-3 and TRBJ2-1; 7 bases fit TRBD1. The CDR3 extends over 16 amino acids. Germline V gene data show CDR1 as ENHRY and CDR2 as SYGVKD. Trimming took 5 bases from V and 6 from J; bases not matched to a gene: 13. Written as DNA, the CDR3 is TGTGCCATCAGTCAGGAAGCAGGGGGTGGTCTCAATGAGCAGTTCTTC. Translation gives CAISQEAGGGLNEQFF.

The chain employs TRBV7-6 and TRBJ2-1; 10 bases are shared with TRBD2. In germline, CDR1 is SGHVS, CDR2 FNYEAQ. This CDR3 has 15 amino acids. The V segment lost 4 bases and the J segment 10 bases; nucleotides outside the gene matches: 10. CDR3 sequence: CASSSGSGRAGEQFF. Written as DNA, the CDR3 is TGTGCCAGCAGCTCCGGGAGCGGGAGGGCCGGGGAGCAGTTCTTC.

In its sample, this clone was seen once. This chain uses TRBV9 with TRBJ2-3; maybe TRBD1 (5 bases). The V end was cut by 3 bases, the J end by 0 bases, with 14 bases between. This CDR3 comprises 16 residues. Germline assignment: CDR1 SGDLS and CDR2 YYNGEE. As DNA, the CDR3 is TGTGCCAGCAGCGGCTACAGGACCGAGAGCACAGATACGCAGTATTTT. This encodes CASSGYRTESTDTQYF.

This clone has just a few counts. The CDR3 bases are TGTGCCAGCAGCGCACAACCTTCGAATGAAAAACTGTTTTTT. Encoded protein: CASSAQPSNEKLFF. V is TRBV9 and J is TRBJ1-4; D ambiguous. CDR1 and CDR2 from the germline V gene are SGDLS and YYNGEE. V lost 3 bases and J 5 bases, leaving 11 bases between the germline ends. The CDR3 is made up of 14 amino acids.

About this clone: The sample carries other DNA sequences with the same CDR3. J is TRBJ1-2 and V is TRBV19; 9 positions match TRBD1. V lost 8 bases and J lost 5; bases outside the gene matches: 9. The V gene's germline CDR1 is LNHDA and CDR2 SQIVND (reference sequence). CDR3 size: 14 residues. This chain's CDR3 is CASLRRDRDYGYTF. The CDR3 DNA follows: TGTGCCAGTCTCCGCCGGGACAGGGATTATGGCTACACCTTC.

V is TRBV7-2 and J is TRBJ1-2; weak D call: TRBD1 (6 bases). This CDR3 region has 15 residues. Trimming cost V 5 bases and J 8 bases, with 21 bases left between them. The V gene's germline CDR1 is SGHTA and CDR2 FQGNSA. For the CDR3, the DNA is TGTGCCAGCAGCACAAGACAGGATCTGACTATCGGCTACACCTTC. Translating it yields CASSTRQDLTIGYTF.

CDR3 protein: CASRSSNNYGYTF. The CDR3 nucleotides read TGTGCCAGCAGATCATCAAATAACTATGGCTACACCTTC. The chain uses TRBV6-4 and TRBJ1-2; D unresolved. The V gene's germline CDR1 is MRHNA and CDR2 SNTAGT. V gave up 6 bases and J gave up 1 base, with 9 bases separating them. The CDR3 sequence is 13 residues long.

The chain couples TRBV5-6 to TRBJ1-2, with 9 bases lining up with TRBD1. The germline gives CDR1 SGHDT, CDR2 YYEEEE. This CDR3 has 15 residues. V was pared by 2 bases and J by 8 bases, with 10 bases of the junction left unmatched. Here the CDR3 DNA reads TGTGCCAGCAGCTTTCACAGGACAGGGGTGTACGGCTACACCTTC. Its protein is CASSFHRTGVYGYTF.

There are a few counts of this clone. The chain links TRBV23-1 to TRBJ2-1; 9 nucleotides agree with TRBD2. TRBV23-1 is reported as an ORF; its role is uncertain. Trimming cost V 0 bases and J 0 bases; bases outside gene matches: 0. The CDR3 length is 16 residues. The CDR3 bases are TGCGCCAGCAGTCAATCTAGCGGGAGCTCCTACAATGAGCAGTTCTTC. Residues: CASSQSSGSSYNEQFF.

This clone occurred once. V gene TRBV5-8 combines with J gene TRBJ1-5; D is undetermined. V dropped 0 bases and J dropped 4 bases, with 8 bases sitting between them. Germline CDR1 reads SGHTS; CDR2 reads YDEGEE. This CDR3 is 14 amino acids long. The CDR3 is CASSLDSSNQPQHF. In nucleotides, the CDR3 is TGTGCCAGCAGCTTGGACAGTTCGAATCAGCCCCAGCATTTT.

The chain recombines TRBV28 with TRBJ1-2, with TRBD1 matching 8 bases. The CDR3 is made up of 16 amino acids. Germline V lookup: CDR1 MDHEN, CDR2 SYDVKM. Unmatched junction bases numbered 10, after V lost 3 bases and J lost 4 bases. The CDR3: CASSFLSQGVGYGYTF. The CDR3, as DNA: TGTGCCAGCAGTTTTCTGTCACAGGGGGTAGGCTATGGCTACACCTTC.

V gene TRBV5-1 combines with J gene TRBJ2-3; the D gene is possibly TRBD2 (5 bases). Trimming stripped 7 bases from V and 0 bases from J, with 21 bases between. Germline assignment: CDR1 SGHRS and CDR2 YFSETQ. The CDR3 has 17 amino acids. The CDR3 DNA reads TGCGCCAGCCCCTTGCCGATCGGAGGCGGGAGCACAGATACGCAGTATTTT. The encoded protein is CASPLPIGGGSTDTQYF.

This clone appeared a few times. This chain links TRBV9 with TRBJ1-1; 8 positions agree with TRBD1. After removal of 4 bases from V and 6 bases from J, the junction contained 11 bases not matched to a gene. The CDR3 covers 15 residues. Germline V lookup: CDR1 SGDLS, CDR2 YYNGEE. Written as DNA, the CDR3 is TGTGCCAGCAGCACGAGACAGGGGTCACCCGCTGAAGCTTTCTTT. Translated: CASSTRQGSPAEAFF. Complete variable domain (other parts from reference TRBV9 and TRBJ1-1): DSGVTQTPKHLITATGQRVTLRCSPRSGDLSVYWYQQSLDQGLQFLIQYYNGEERAKGNILERFSAQQFPDLHSELNLSSLELGDSALYFCASSTRQGSPAEAFFGQGTRLTVV.

This sequence joins TRBV19 and TRBJ1-5; D unresolved. The CDR3 sequence is 15 residues long. V lost 4 bases and J lost 8, with 18 bases in between. Per the germline V gene, CDR1 is LNHDA and CDR2 is SQIVND (reference sequence). This CDR3 reads CASSTILGAVEPQHF. The CDR3 nucleotides are TGTGCCAGTAGTACAATATTGGGTGCGGTAGAGCCCCAGCATTTT.

The CDR3 bases are TGTGCCAGCAGCCCGGTCCCGACAACCATGAACACTGAAGCTTTCTTT. Translated, it gives CASSPVPTTMNTEAFF. V usage is TRBV5-4 and J usage is TRBJ1-1; D call uncertain. V lost 4 bases and J 0 bases, leaving 16 bases between the germline ends. Germline-derived CDR1 and CDR2 are SGHNT and YYREEE (reference sequence). This CDR3 region has 16 residues.

The genes are TRBV18 and TRBJ1-4, with D possibly being TRBD1 (5 bases). Germline V gene data show CDR1 as KGHSH and CDR2 as LQKENI. The CDR3 is made up of 13 amino acids. With 6 bases removed from V and 6 bases from J, the gap between germline ends came to 11 bases. Here the CDR3 DNA reads TGTGCCAGCTCCCCGGGGACTGATGAAAAACTGTTTTTT. The encoded protein is CASSPGTDEKLFF.

V gene TRBV7-2 combines with J gene TRBJ2-1; tentatively, D is TRBD2 (6 bases). Per the germline V gene, CDR1 is SGHTA and CDR2 is FQGNSA. The CDR3 consists of 15 residues. Trimming left V 0 bases short and J 3 bases short, with 9 bases between. The CDR3 protein is CASSLAAGLYNEQFF. As DNA, the CDR3 is TGTGCCAGCAGCTTAGCCGCGGGGCTCTACAATGAGCAGTTCTTC. Based on the CDR3 plus reference TRBV7-2 and TRBJ2-1, the full variable domain is GAGVSQSPSNKVTEKGKDVELRCDPISGHTALYWYRQSLGQGLEFLIYFQGNSAPDKSGLPSDRFSAERTGGSVSTLTIQRTQQEDSAVYLCASSLAAGLYNEQFFGPGTRLTVL.

The chain joins TRBV19 to TRBJ1-1; a weak D match, TRBD1 (5 bases). The V and J ends lost 6 bases and 0 bases respectively, with 14 bases between them. This CDR3 is 15 amino acids long. The germline gives CDR1 LNHDA, CDR2 SQIVND (reference sequence). This CDR3 reads CASRVQAIMNTEAFF. In DNA, the CDR3 is TGTGCCAGTAGGGTACAGGCAATCATGAACACTGAAGCTTTCTTT.

The chain couples TRBV18 to TRBJ2-5, with D perhaps matching TRBD2 (6 bases). This CDR3 is built from 14 residues. V was trimmed by 3 bases and J by 2 bases, leaving 10 bases between them. Per germline, CDR1 KGHSH and CDR2 LQKENI. In DNA form, the CDR3 reads TGTGCCAGCTCACCGACGGCGGGGCAAGAGACCCAGTACTTC. Translating gives CASSPTAGQETQYF.

The chain employs TRBV9 and TRBJ2-1; 8 positions match TRBD2. Germline CDR1 is SGDLS and CDR2 is YYNGEE. This CDR3 contains 15 residues. The J segment lost 8 bases and the V segment lost 0 bases, leaving 7 bases of the junction unmatched. This CDR3 is CASSVGAGVWDEQFF. The CDR3 DNA reads as TGTGCCAGCAGCGTAGGAGCGGGAGTATGGGATGAGCAGTTCTTC. The full variable domain, completed using reference TRBV9 and TRBJ2-1, is DSGVTQTPKHLITATGQRVTLRCSPRSGDLSVYWYQQSLDQGLQFLIQYYNGEERAKGNILERFSAQQFPDLHSELNLSSLELGDSALYFCASSVGAGVWDEQFFGPGTRLTVL.

Only a few counts were recorded for this clone. Other nucleotide sequences in the sample specify the same CDR3. J is TRBJ1-1 and V is TRBV18, with 7 bases aligning to TRBD1. V trimming: 1 base; J trimming: 7 bases; junction bases outside the gene matches: 0. CDR1 KGHSH and CDR2 LQKENI come from the germline V gene. CDR3 length: 12 residues. The CDR3 reads CASSPRQGEAFF. In DNA form, the CDR3 reads TGTGCCAGCTCACCACGACAGGGTGAAGCTTTCTTT.

For the CDR3, the DNA is TGTGCCAGCAGTTCCCTGACTGTACAAGAGACCCAGTACTTC. Translated, it gives CASSSLTVQETQYF. The J gene is TRBJ2-5, the V gene TRBV6-5, with D hard to call. The germline gives CDR1 MNHEY, CDR2 SVGAGI. V lost 4 bases and J lost 2, with 11 bases in between. There are 14 residues in the CDR3.

The chain joins TRBV29-1 to TRBJ1-1; D is possibly TRBD1 (5 bases). V was cut by 4 bases and J by 6 bases, with 15 bases left in between. The CDR3 is 13 residues long. Germline CDR1 SQVTM, CDR2 ANQGSEA. Here the CDR3 DNA reads TGCAGCGTTGTAATGGGGCAGGGCTCTGAAGCTTTCTTT. Amino acids: CSVVMGQGSEAFF.

The rearrangement joins TRBV7-2 to TRBJ2-5; D is uncertain. The end of the DNA aligns better with TRBJ2-7, so the J call may be wrong. Germline CDR1 is SGHTA and CDR2 is FQGNSA. The CDR3 totals 17 residues. CDR3: CASSLGAWTEWGYEQYF. The CDR3 nucleotides read TGTGCCAGCAGCTTAGGTGCCTGGACGGAGTGGGGCTACGAGCAGTACTTC.

This clone was detected only a few times. The chain combines TRBV9 with TRBJ2-2; D unclear. With 0 bases removed from V and 3 bases from J, the gap between germline ends came to 6 bases. Germline assignment: CDR1 SGDLS and CDR2 YYNGEE. The CDR3 length is 14 residues. Written as DNA, the CDR3 is TGTGCCAGCAGCGTAGGAGGTGACACCGGGGAGCTGTTTTTT. It translates to CASSVGGDTGELFF. Full variable domain (remainder filled in from reference TRBV9 and TRBJ2-2): DSGVTQTPKHLITATGQRVTLRCSPRSGDLSVYWYQQSLDQGLQFLIQYYNGEERAKGNILERFSAQQFPDLHSELNLSSLELGDSALYFCASSVGGDTGELFFGEGSRLTVL.

V gene TRBV5-6 combines with J gene TRBJ1-1, with TRBD1 as a possible D gene (6 bases). From germline, CDR1 is SGHDT and CDR2 YYEEEE. This CDR3 is built from 15 residues. The V and J ends lost 2 bases and 4 bases respectively, with 15 bases between them. CDR3 sequence (DNA): TGTGCCAGCAGCTTTCAGGGGTACAGTGGCACTGAAGCTTTCTTT. Residues: CASSFQGYSGTEAFF.

V usage is TRBV27 and J usage is TRBJ2-7; 9 bases agree with TRBD1. CDR1 is MNHEY, CDR2 SMNVEV, per germline (reference sequence). CDR3 length: 13 amino acids. J lost 5 bases, V lost 6 bases, and 5 bases had no gene match. The CDR3 region is CASRTQGAHEQYF. In nucleotides, the CDR3 is TGTGCCAGCAGAACACAGGGGGCCCACGAGCAGTACTTC.

This clone was observed a handful of times. This chain connects TRBV6-5 to TRBJ2-5, with D possibly being TRBD1 (6 bases). The J call may not be correct, given that the DNA end is closer to TRBJ2-7. This CDR3 has 14 amino acids. Looked up from germline, CDR1 is MNHEY and CDR2 is SVGAGI. The CDR3 reads CASGGAQGTYEQYF. The CDR3, as DNA: TGTGCCAGCGGGGGTGCACAGGGTACCTACGAGCAGTACTTC.

The rearrangement links TRBV5-1 to TRBJ2-7, with 8 positions matching TRBD1. V dropped 4 bases and J dropped 4; count of bases not matched to a gene: 4. Germline CDR1 and CDR2: SGHRS and YFSETQ. This CDR3 comprises 13 residues. CDR3 DNA: TGCGCCAGCAGCCAGGGACAGGAATACGAGCAGTACTTC. This sequence encodes CASSQGQEYEQYF.

This rearrangement joins TRBV7-8 to TRBJ1-4; D is perhaps TRBD1 (6 bases). The V end was cut by 5 bases, the J end by 0 bases, with 7 bases between. This CDR3 has 14 amino acids. CDR1 SGHVS and CDR2 FQNEAQ come from the germline V gene. In nucleotides, the CDR3 is TGTGCCAGCAGCCGGACAGCAACTAATGAAAAACTGTTTTTT. It yields the protein CASSRTATNEKLFF.